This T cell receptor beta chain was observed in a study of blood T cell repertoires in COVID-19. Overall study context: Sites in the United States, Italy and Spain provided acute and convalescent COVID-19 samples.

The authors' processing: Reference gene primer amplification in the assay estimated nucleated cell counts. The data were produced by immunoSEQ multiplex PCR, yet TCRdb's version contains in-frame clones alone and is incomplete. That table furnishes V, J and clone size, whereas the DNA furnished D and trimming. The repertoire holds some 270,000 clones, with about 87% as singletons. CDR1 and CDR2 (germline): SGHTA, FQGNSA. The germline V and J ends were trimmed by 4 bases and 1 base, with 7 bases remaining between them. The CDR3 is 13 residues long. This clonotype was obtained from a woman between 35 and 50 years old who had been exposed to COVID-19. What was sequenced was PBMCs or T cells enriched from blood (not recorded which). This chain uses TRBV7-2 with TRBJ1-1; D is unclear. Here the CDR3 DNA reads TGTGCCAGCAGCTCCACTCCGAACACTGAAGCTTTCTTT. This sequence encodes CASSSTPNTEAFF.